This is a list of T cell receptor beta chains from one sample in a study of cytomegalovirus exposure and HLA in healthy donors. Produced via immunoSEQ multiplex PCR; TCRdb's table is partial and in-frame only. The data hold 200,000 to 250,000 clones, with approximately 68% observed a single time. The sample taken for sequencing was PBMCs. The receptors derive from a young woman in good health and CMV-seronegative. Each CDR3 is given with its conserved first and last residue.

v_call	j_call	cdr3_aa
TRBV30	TRBJ1-5	CAWSPHSGGVQPQHF
TRBV5-1	TRBJ2-6	CASSSGQLLSGANVLTF
TRBV29-1	TRBJ2-2	CSVERRALSSGELFF
TRBV7-2	TRBJ1-2	CASSSPDRDYGYTF
TRBV9	TRBJ2-1	CASSPTSESEQFF
TRBV29-1	TRBJ2-1	CSVTTGGLGNEQFF
TRBV30	TRBJ2-2	CAVSRDRGGESLPGELFF
TRBV2	TRBJ2-3	CASSNDRAASGRSTDTQYF
TRBV12-5	TRBJ1-1	CASGLWAGGRSTEAFF
TRBV7-7	TRBJ2-2	CASSSIRDRVNTGELFF
TRBV6-1	TRBJ1-1	CASRWDSIEAFF
TRBV5-5	TRBJ2-7	CASSWGAGADEQYF
TRBV7-9	TRBJ2-7	CASSLEGATYEQYF
TRBV5-4	TRBJ2-1	CASSQGLAGGYNEQFF
TRBV27	TRBJ1-4	CASRLQGAREKLFF
TRBV4-1	TRBJ2-7	CASSQILGREQYF
TRBV29-1	TRBJ1-1	CSSGRGTEAFF
TRBV10-1	TRBJ2-7	CASSETGEYEQYF
TRBV14	TRBJ2-1	CASSHRDRGINEQFF
TRBV5-1	TRBJ1-1	CASSLGTGDTEAFF
TRBV5-1	TRBJ2-1	CASSLRVAEAYNEQFF
TRBV11-2	TRBJ2-7	CASLNGVGEQYF
TRBV19	TRBJ2-7	CASRRDRETYEQYF
TRBV7-9	TRBJ1-2	CASSPTGESYGYTF
TRBV4-1	TRBJ2-3	CASSLRDRGQDTQYF
TRBV6-5	TRBJ1-2	CASSYAGTAYGYTF
TRBV6-6	TRBJ2-7	CASSYNTYEQYF
TRBV19	TRBJ1-4	CASSMFSANEKLFF
TRBV11-2	TRBJ2-5	CASSLGAGQETQYF
TRBV7-3	TRBJ2-7	CASSLNGGSSYEQYF